These 14 T cell receptor beta chains share one sample of origin, sequenced in a study of chemoradiotherapy in HPV16-positive cancers. Only in-frame clones appear in the TCRdb table, and some are missing; sequencing was by immunoSEQ multiplex PCR. The sample gives 30,000 or so clones, approximately 88% of which show up once; around 5.5% is in the top ten. The sample here was blood, taken from a patient who underwent chemoradiotherapy. The receptors here all came from a human donor with HPV-associated anogenital cancer.

This clone was seen once. This sequence joins TRBV15 and TRBJ1-5; D is uncertain. Germline V lookup: CDR1 LNHNV, CDR2 YYDKDF (reference sequence). V lost 0 bases and J 6 bases, leaving 12 bases between the germline ends. The CDR3 has 15 residues. DNA for the CDR3: TGTGCCACCAGCAGAGATCCGGGGTCCTTTCAGCCCCAGCATTTT. Translated: CATSRDPGSFQPQHF.

The V and J genes are TRBV7-3 and TRBJ2-2; D gene unclear. With 0 bases removed from V and 3 bases from J, the gap between germline ends came to 8 bases. CDR3 size: 15 residues. Germline V gives CDR1 SGHTA, CDR2 FQGTGA. CDR3 bases: TGTGCCAGCAGCTTAACTGGCTTGCACACCGGGGAGCTGTTTTTT. The encoded protein is CASSLTGLHTGELFF.

The chain has TRBV19 and TRBJ2-1, with TRBD2 matching over 10 bases. CDR1 and CDR2 (germline): LNHDA, SQIVND (reference sequence). V was clipped by 5 bases and J by 5 bases; unmatched bases: 9. The CDR3 has 16 residues. CDR3 in DNA: TGTGCCAGTAGTGGCAAACTAGCGGGGATTAACAATGAGCAGTTCTTC. This encodes CASSGKLAGINNEQFF. The full variable domain, with the rest looked up from reference TRBV19 and TRBJ2-1, is DGGITQSPKYLFRKEGQNVTLSCEQNLNHDAMYWYRQDPGQGLRLIYYSQIVNDFQKGDIAEGYSVSREKKESFPLTVTSAQKNPTAFYLCASSGKLAGINNEQFFGPGTRLTVL.

The rearrangement joins TRBV7-9 to TRBJ2-5; 7 bases map to TRBD1. CDR3 length equals 15 residues. Looked up from germline, CDR1 is SEHNR and CDR2 is FQNEAQ (reference sequence). J lost 2 bases, V lost 5 bases, and 8 bases had no gene match. CDR3 nucleotide sequence: TGTGCCAGCAGCCACGGGACAGCGATTCAAGAGACCCAGTACTTC. This gives the protein CASSHGTAIQETQYF.

The J gene is TRBJ2-2, the V gene TRBV9; D is unclear. The CDR3 runs 13 residues. The germline CDR1 and CDR2 sequences are SGDLS and YYNGEE. Between the trimmed V and J ends, which lost 2 bases and 2 bases, there was a span of 4 bases. The CDR3 protein is CASSVSNTGELFF. The CDR3 coding sequence is TGTGCCAGCAGCGTCTCAAACACCGGGGAGCTGTTTTTT.

The chain employs TRBV18 and TRBJ2-5, with 8 bases that match TRBD2. V dropped 5 bases and J dropped 2; count of bases not matched to a gene: 10. The CDR3 spans 16 residues. Germline V gene lookup returns CDR1 KGHSH and CDR2 LQKENI. CDR3 protein: CASSTSSGGRQETQYF. CDR3 nucleotide sequence: TGTGCCAGCTCAACATCAAGCGGGGGTAGACAAGAGACCCAGTACTTC.

This chain uses TRBV7-9 with TRBJ1-2; no clear D. The CDR3 runs to 14 residues. With 0 bases removed from V and 5 bases from J, the gap between germline ends came to 10 bases. Looked up from germline, CDR1 is SEHNR and CDR2 is FQNEAQ (reference sequence). The CDR3 sequence: CASSLAGSDYGYTF. The CDR3 bases are TGTGCCAGCAGCTTAGCAGGGTCCGATTATGGCTACACCTTC.

This chain uses TRBV5-5 with TRBJ1-3, with 9 bases fitting TRBD1. V dropped 4 bases and J dropped 7; count of bases not matched to a gene: 6. Germline CDR1 and CDR2: SGHKS and YYEKEE (reference sequence). The CDR3 has 14 amino acids. The chain's CDR3 is CASSQGQGGNTIYF. CDR3 nucleotides: TGTGCCAGCAGCCAGGGACAGGGAGGGAACACCATATATTTT.

V usage is TRBV30 and J usage is TRBJ2-4, with 7 bases fitting TRBD1. The germline V gene encodes CDR1 GTSNPN and CDR2 SVGIG (reference sequence). Trimming removed 0 bases from V and 0 bases from J; junction bases left unmatched: 8. This CDR3 is 17 amino acids long. The CDR3 sequence is CAWSVLGDRLAKNIQYF. The CDR3 DNA reads as TGTGCCTGGAGTGTATTAGGGGACAGACTAGCCAAAAACATTCAGTACTTC.

The rearrangement joins TRBV7-2 to TRBJ2-1; D might be TRBD1 (8 bases). This CDR3 region has 17 residues. V lost 1 base, J lost 4 bases, and 17 bases lay in between. Germline CDR1 is SGHTA and CDR2 is FQGNSA. This CDR3 is CASSLGTGQGLYNEQFF. CDR3 nucleotides: TGTGCCAGCAGCTTAGGTACCGGACAGGGACTATACAATGAGCAGTTCTTC. Full variable domain (outside the CDR3, taken from reference TRBV7-2 and TRBJ2-1): GAGVSQSPSNKVTEKGKDVELRCDPISGHTALYWYRQSLGQGLEFLIYFQGNSAPDKSGLPSDRFSAERTGGSVSTLTIQRTQQEDSAVYLCASSLGTGQGLYNEQFFGPGTRLTVL.

The chain uses TRBV7-7 and TRBJ2-5; the match to TRBD2 covers 7 bases. CDR3 length: 14 amino acids. Unmatched junction bases numbered 7, after V lost 4 bases and J lost 5 bases. Germline loops: CDR1 SSHAT, CDR2 FNYEAQ (reference sequence). The CDR3 DNA follows: TGTGCCAGCAGCTCCGGCGGGGGAGTCGAGACCCAGTACTTC. Its protein is CASSSGGGVETQYF.

The chain's CDR3 is CASSLDPTATNEKLFF. Here the CDR3 DNA reads TGTGCCAGCAGCTTGGATCCCACTGCAACTAATGAAAAACTGTTTTTT. J is TRBJ1-4 and V is TRBV5-6; no firm D call. Trimming took off 0 bases at V and 0 bases at J, with 9 bases between the two ends. This CDR3 region has 16 residues. CDR1 is SGHDT, CDR2 YYEEEE, per germline.

This rearrangement joins TRBV7-8 to TRBJ1-1; a weak D match, TRBD1 (6 bases). The CDR3 has 14 residues. CDR1 and CDR2 from the germline V gene are SGHVS and FQNEAQ. The ends were cut back, 0 bases at V and 4 bases at J, with 9 bases in the middle. CDR3: CASSLAGRGTEAFF. The DNA for the CDR3 is TGTGCCAGCAGCTTAGCGGGCAGGGGCACTGAAGCTTTCTTT.

The chain is built from TRBV7-2 and TRBJ2-1; maybe TRBD2 (6 bases). Trimming left V 1 base short and J 7 bases short, with 26 bases between. There are 19 residues in the CDR3. Germline loops: CDR1 SGHTA, CDR2 FQGNSA. CDR3: CASSLEAGPRLGALNEQFF. The DNA for the CDR3 is TGTGCCAGCAGCTTAGAGGCGGGGCCCCGGCTTGGGGCGTTGAATGAGCAGTTCTTC.